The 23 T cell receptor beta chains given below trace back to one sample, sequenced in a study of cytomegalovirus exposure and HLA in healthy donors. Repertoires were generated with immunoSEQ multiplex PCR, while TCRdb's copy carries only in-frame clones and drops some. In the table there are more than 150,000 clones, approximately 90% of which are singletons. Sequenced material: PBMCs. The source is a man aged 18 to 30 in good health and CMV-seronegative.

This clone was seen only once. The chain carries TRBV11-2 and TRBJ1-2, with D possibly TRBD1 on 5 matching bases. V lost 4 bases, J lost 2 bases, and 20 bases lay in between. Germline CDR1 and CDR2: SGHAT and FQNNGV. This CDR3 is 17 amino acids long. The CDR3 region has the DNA TGTGCCAGCAGCTCCAAAATGGGGAGGGGCCGGAACTATGGCTACACCTTC. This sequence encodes CASSSKMGRGRNYGYTF.

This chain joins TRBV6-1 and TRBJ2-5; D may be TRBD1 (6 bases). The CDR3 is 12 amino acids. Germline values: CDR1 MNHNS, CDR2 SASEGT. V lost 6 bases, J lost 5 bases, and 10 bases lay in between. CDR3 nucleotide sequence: TGTGCCAGCAGAAGGACAGAGGAGACCCAGTACTTC. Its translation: CASRRTEETQYF.

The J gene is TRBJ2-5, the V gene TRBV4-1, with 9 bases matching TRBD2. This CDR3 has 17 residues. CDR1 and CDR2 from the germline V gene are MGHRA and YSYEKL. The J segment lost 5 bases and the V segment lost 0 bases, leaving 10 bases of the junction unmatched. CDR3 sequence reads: CASSQEGAGGRLETQYF. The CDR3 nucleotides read TGCGCCAGCAGCCAAGAAGGCGCGGGGGGGCGGTTGGAGACCCAGTACTTC.

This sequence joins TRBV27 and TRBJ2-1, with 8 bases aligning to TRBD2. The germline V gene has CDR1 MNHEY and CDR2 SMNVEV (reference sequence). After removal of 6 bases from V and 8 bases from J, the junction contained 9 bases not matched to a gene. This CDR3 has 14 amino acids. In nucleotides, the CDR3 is TGTGCCAGCAGGAGGACTAGCCCTAGCTATGAGCAGTTCTTC. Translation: CASRRTSPSYEQFF.

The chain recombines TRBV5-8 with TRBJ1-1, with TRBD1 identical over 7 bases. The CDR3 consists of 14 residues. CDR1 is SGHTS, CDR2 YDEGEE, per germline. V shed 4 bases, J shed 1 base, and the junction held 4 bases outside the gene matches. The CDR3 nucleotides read TGTGCCAGCAGCCCGGACAGGCGGAACACTGAAGCTTTCTTT. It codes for CASSPDRRNTEAFF.

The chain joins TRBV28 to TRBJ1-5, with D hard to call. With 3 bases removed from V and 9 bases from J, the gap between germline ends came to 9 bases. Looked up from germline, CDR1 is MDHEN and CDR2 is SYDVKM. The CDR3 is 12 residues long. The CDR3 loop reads CASSFSIGPQHF. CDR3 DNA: TGTGCCAGCAGTTTCTCGATCGGGCCCCAGCATTTT.

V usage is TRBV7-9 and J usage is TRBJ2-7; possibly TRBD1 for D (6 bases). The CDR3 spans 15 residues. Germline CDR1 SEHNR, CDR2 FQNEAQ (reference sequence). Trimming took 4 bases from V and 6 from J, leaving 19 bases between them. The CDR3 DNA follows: TGTGCCAGCAGCTCCTGGGGTGCAGGGGCGGGCGAGCAGTACTTC. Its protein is CASSSWGAGAGEQYF.

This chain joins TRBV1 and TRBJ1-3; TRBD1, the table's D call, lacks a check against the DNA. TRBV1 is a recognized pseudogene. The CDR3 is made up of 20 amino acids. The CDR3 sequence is CTSSQEGRTDPFFSGNTIYF. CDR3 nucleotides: TGCACCAGCAGCCAAGAGGGCCGGACAGACCCTTTCTTCTCTGGAAACACCATATATTTT.

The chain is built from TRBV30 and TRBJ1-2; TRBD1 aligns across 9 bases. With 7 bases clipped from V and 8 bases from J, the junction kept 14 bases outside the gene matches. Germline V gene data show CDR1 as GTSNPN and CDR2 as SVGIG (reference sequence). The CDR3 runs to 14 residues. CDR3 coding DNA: TGTGCCTATGGTTGGACAGGGGCGGTGGGAGGCTACACCTTC. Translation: CAYGWTGAVGGYTF.

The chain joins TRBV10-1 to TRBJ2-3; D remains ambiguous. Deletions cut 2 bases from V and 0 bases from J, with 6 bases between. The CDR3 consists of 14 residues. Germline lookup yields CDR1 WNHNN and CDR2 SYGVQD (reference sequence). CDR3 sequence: CASSERSSTDTQYF. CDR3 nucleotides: TGCGCCAGCAGTGAGCGGTCGAGCACAGATACGCAGTATTTT.

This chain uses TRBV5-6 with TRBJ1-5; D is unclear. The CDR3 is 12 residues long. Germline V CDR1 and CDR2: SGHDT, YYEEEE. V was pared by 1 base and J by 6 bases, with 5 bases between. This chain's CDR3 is CASSLRGQPQHF. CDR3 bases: TGTGCCAGCAGCTTGAGAGGTCAGCCCCAGCATTTT.

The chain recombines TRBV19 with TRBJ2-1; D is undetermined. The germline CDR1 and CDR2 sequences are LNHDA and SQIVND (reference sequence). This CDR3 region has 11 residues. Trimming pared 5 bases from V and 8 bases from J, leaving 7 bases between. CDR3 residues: CASSWADEQFF. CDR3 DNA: TGTGCCAGTAGTTGGGCAGATGAGCAGTTCTTC.

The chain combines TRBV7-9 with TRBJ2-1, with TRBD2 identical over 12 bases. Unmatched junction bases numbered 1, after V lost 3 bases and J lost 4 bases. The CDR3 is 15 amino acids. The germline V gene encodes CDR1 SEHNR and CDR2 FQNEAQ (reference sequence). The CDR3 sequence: CASSFGTSGYNEQFF. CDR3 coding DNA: TGTGCCAGCAGCTTCGGGACTAGCGGGTACAATGAGCAGTTCTTC. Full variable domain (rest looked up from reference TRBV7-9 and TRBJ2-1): DTGVSQNPRHKITKRGQNVTFRCDPISEHNRLYWYRQTLGQGPEFLTYFQNEAQLEKSRLLSDRFSAERPKGSFSTLEIQRTEQGDSAMYLCASSFGTSGYNEQFFGPGTRLTVL.

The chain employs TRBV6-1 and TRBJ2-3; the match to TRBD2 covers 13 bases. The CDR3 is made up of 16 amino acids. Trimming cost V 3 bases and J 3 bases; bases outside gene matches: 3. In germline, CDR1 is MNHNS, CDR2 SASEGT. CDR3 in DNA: TGTGCCAGCAGTGAGACTAGCGGGAGGCAGACAGATACGCAGTATTTT. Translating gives CASSETSGRQTDTQYF.

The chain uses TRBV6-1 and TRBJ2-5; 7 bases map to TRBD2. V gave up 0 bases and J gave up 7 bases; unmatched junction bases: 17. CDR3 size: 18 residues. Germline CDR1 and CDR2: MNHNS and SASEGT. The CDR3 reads CASSEAFPLGRAGGTQYF. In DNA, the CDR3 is TGTGCCAGCAGTGAAGCGTTCCCTCTTGGGAGGGCCGGTGGGACCCAGTACTTC.

The CDR3 is CASSLSLTSNRPTQYF. CDR3 DNA sequence: TGTGCCAGCAGTTTATCATTAACTAGCAACCGCCCGACGCAGTATTTT. The chain joins TRBV27 to TRBJ2-3, with a weak D call TRBD2 (6 bases). The CDR3 has 16 residues. Trimming took 0 bases from V and 9 from J, leaving 19 bases between them. In germline, CDR1 is MNHEY, CDR2 SMNVEV (reference sequence).

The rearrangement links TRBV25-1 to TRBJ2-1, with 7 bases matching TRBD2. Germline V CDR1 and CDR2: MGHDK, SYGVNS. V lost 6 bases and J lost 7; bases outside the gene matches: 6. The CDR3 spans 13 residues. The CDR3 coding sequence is TGTGCCAGCAGCCAACCCGGGGGGAATGAGCAGTTCTTC. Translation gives CASSQPGGNEQFF. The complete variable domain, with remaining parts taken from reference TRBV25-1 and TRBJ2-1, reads EADIYQTPRYLVIGTGKKITLECSQTMGHDKMYWYQQDPGMELHLIHYSYGVNSTEKGDLSSESTVSRIRTEHFPLTLESARPSHTSQYLCASSQPGGNEQFFGPGTRLTVL.

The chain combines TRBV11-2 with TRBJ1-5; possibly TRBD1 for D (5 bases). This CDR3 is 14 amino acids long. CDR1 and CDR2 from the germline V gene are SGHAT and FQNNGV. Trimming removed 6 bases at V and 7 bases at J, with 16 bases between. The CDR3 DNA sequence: TGTGCCAGCAGTTTCGGGGGGGTGGGACAGCCCCAGCATTTT. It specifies CASSFGGVGQPQHF.

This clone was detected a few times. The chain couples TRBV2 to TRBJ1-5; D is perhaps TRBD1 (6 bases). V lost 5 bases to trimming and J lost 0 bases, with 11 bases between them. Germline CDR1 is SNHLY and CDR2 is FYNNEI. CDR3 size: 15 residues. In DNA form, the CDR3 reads TGTGCCAGCAGTATCGACAGGAGTAGCAATCAGCCCCAGCATTTT. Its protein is CASSIDRSSNQPQHF.

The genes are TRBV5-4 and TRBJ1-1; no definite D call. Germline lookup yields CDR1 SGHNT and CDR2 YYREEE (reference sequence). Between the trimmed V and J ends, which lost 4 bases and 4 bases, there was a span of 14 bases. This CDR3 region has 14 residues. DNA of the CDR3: TGTGCCAGCAGCGAACTCCTGGGCCCCACTGAAGCTTTCTTT. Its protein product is CASSELLGPTEAFF. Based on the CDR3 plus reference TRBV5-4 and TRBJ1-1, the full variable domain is ETGVTQSPTHLIKTRGQQVTLRCSSQSGHNTVSWYQQALGQGPQFIFQYYREEENGRGNFPPRFSGLQFPNYSSELNVNALELDDSALYLCASSELLGPTEAFFGQGTRLTVV.

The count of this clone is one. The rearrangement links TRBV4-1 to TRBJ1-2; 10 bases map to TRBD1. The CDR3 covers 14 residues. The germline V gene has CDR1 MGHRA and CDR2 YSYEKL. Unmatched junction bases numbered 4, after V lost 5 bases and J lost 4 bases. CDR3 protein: CASSRTGGIYGYTF. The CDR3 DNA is TGCGCCAGCAGCAGGACAGGGGGTATCTATGGCTACACCTTC.

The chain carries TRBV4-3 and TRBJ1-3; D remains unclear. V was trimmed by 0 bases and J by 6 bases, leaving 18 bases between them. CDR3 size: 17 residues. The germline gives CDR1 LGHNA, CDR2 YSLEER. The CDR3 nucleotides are TGCGCCAGCAGCCAAGATATTGGAGGAGCAGCCTTAAACACCATATATTTT. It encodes CASSQDIGGAALNTIYF.

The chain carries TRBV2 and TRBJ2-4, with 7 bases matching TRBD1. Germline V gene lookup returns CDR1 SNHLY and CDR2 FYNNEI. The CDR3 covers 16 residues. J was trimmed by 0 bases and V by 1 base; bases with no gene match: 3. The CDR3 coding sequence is TGTGCCAGCAGTGAAGGAGGGGGCCTAGCCAAAAACATTCAGTACTTC. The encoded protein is CASSEGGGLAKNIQYF.